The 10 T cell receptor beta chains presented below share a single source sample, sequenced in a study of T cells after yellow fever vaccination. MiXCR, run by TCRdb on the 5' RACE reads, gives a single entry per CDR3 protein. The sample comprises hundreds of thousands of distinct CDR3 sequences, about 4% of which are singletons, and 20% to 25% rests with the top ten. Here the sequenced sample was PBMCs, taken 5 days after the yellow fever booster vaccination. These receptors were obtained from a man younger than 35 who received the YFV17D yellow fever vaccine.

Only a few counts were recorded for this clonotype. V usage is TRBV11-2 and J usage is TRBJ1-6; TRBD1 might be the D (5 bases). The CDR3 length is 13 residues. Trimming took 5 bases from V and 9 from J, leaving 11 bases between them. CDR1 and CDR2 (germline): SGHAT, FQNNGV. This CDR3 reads CASSLEGPSPLHF. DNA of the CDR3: TGTGCCAGCAGCCTGGAGGGACCTTCACCCCTCCACTTT.

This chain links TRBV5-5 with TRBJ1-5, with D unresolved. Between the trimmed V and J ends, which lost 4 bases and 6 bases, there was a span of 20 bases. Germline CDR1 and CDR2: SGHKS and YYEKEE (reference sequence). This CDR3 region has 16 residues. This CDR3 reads CASSVMSSPTAQPQHF. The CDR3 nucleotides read TGTGCCAGCAGCGTGATGTCGAGCCCAACTGCTCAGCCCCAGCATTTT.

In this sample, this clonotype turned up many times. CDR3 protein: CASSLLPYTEAFF. CDR3 coding DNA: TGTGCCAGCAGTCTACTACCCTACACTGAAGCTTTCTTT. This sequence joins TRBV12-3 or TRBV12-4 and TRBJ1-1, with D unclear. Trimming took 5 bases from V and 3 from J, leaving 10 bases between them. This CDR3 region has 13 residues.

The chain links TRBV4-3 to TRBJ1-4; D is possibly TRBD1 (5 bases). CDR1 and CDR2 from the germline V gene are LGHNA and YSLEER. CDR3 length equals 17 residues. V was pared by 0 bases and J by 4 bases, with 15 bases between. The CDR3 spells CASSQDANQQGNEKLFF. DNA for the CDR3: TGCGCCAGCAGCCAAGATGCAAATCAGCAGGGTAATGAAAAACTGTTTTTT.

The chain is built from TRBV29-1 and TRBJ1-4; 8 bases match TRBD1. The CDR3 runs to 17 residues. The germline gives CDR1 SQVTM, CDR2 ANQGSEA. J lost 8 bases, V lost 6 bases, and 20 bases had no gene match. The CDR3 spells CSVAGTGIRQPPEKLFF. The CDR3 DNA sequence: TGCAGCGTCGCCGGGACAGGAATCCGCCAGCCGCCAGAAAAACTGTTTTTT. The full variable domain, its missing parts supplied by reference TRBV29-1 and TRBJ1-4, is SAVISQKPSRDICQRGTSLTIQCQVDSQVTMMFWYRQQPGQSLTLIATANQGSEATYESGFVIDKFPISRPNLTFSTLTVSNMSPEDSSIYLCSVAGTGIRQPPEKLFFGSGTQLSVL.

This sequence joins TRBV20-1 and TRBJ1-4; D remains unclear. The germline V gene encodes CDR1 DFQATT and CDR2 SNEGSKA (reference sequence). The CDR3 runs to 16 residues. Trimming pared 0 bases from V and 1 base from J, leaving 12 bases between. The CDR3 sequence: CSARDPTALTNEKLFF. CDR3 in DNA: TGCAGTGCTAGAGATCCCACAGCTTTAACTAATGAAAAACTGTTTTTT.

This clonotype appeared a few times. Here the CDR3 DNA reads TGTGCCAGCTCAAGGATACAGGAGCGGCCCGCTTTCTTT. Its protein is CASSRIQERPAFF. The rearrangement joins TRBV18 to TRBJ1-1, with D tentatively TRBD1 (5 bases). The germline gives CDR1 KGHSH, CDR2 LQKENI. V was cut by 5 bases and J by 11 bases, with 18 bases left in between. The CDR3 extends over 13 amino acids.

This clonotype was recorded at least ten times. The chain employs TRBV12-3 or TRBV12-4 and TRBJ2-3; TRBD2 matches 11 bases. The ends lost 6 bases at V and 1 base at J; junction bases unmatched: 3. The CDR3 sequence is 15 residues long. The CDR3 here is CASSPTSGGTDTQYF. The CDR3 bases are TGTGCCAGCAGCCCGACTAGCGGGGGCACAGATACGCAGTATTTT.

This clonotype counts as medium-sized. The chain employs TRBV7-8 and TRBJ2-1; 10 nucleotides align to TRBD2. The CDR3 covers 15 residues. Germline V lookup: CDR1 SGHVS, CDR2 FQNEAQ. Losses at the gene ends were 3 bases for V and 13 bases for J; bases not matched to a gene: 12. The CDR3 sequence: CASSFGTSVLISQFF. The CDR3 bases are TGTGCCAGCAGCTTCGGGACTAGCGTCTTGATCTCCCAGTTCTTC.

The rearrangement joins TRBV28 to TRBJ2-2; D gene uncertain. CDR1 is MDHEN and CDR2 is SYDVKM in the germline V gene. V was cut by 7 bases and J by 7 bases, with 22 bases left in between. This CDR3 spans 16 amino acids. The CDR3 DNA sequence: TGTGCCAGCATGGAGAATAGGTTTCCAAGCTTCGGGGAGCTGTTTTTT. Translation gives CASMENRFPSFGELFF.